The rows below give T cell receptor beta chains drawn from one sample of a study of CD8+CD57+ T cells in acquired aplastic anemia. TCRdb reanalysed the reads using MiXCR and keeps one entry per CDR3 protein. The table shows some 190,000 distinct CDR3 sequences, with 40% to 55% occurring only once. Sequenced sample: sorted CD4+, CD8+, or CD8+CD57+ T cells (not recorded which) from PBMCs. These receptors all come from a human donor in good health. CDR3s include the opening cysteine and the closing phenylalanine or tryptophan. A D gene is named only where the DNA matches it firmly. Clone size, where shown, is once, few, many, or a class for clones that have expanded.

abundance,len,v_gene,j_gene,d_gene,CDR3nt,CDR3aa
few,17,TRBV27,TRBJ1-5,NA,TGTGCCAGCAGTTCCGGGTTAGGAGGCTTGGACAATCAGCCCCAGCATTTT,CASSSGLGGLDNQPQHF
NA,15,TRBV10-3,TRBJ1-5,NA,TGTGCCAGCCTCTTTCGGACAGACGCTAATCAGCCCCAGCATTTT,CASLFRTDANQPQHF
NA,13,TRBV15,TRBJ2-5,NA,TGTGCCACCAGCAGACGAGGATTTGAGACCCAGTACTTC,CATSRRGFETQYF
many,16,TRBV7-2,TRBJ2-5,TRBD1,TGTGCCAGCAGCGCACAGGGGCGGCTATCCCAAGAGACCCAGTACTTC,CASSAQGRLSQETQYF
many,15,TRBV11-3,TRBJ1-3,NA,TGTGCCAGCAGCTTAGTAAGCACAGTCGGGGACACCATATATTTT,CASSLVSTVGDTIYF
many,15,TRBV9,TRBJ2-1,TRBD1,TGTGCCAGCAGCCTGGAAGGGGGCGGATTCAATGAGCAGTTCTTC,CASSLEGGGFNEQFF
NA,13,TRBV9,TRBJ1-2,NA,TGTGCCAGCAGCGTTCCGGACGGAGGGGGCTACACCTTC,CASSVPDGGGYTF
NA,13,TRBV5-3,TRBJ2-2,NA,TGTGCCAGCAGCCAAGGGCCGGACGGGGAGCTGTTTTTT,CASSQGPDGELFF
NA,13,TRBV5-4,TRBJ2-1,TRBD2,TGTGCCACCGTACTAGCGGGAGGCGGGAAGCAGTTCTTC,CATVLAGGGKQFF
few,17,TRBV11-1,TRBJ1-5,TRBD1,TGTGCCAGCAGCTTAGACTGGACAGGGTGTAGCAATCAGCCCCAGCATTTT,CASSLDWTGCSNQPQHF
NA,12,TRBV10-3,TRBJ1-1,NA,TGTGCCATCAGTGGCCAATGGCCTGAAGCTTTCTTT,CAISGQWPEAFF
once,13,TRBV7-2,TRBJ2-5,NA,TGTGCCAGCAGCCCCTACCCCAATCAGCCCCAGTACTTC,CASSPYPNQPQYF
NA,13,TRBV4-3,TRBJ2-7,NA,TGCGCCAGCAGCCCCTCTCGGACCTACGAGCAGTACTTC,CASSPSRTYEQYF
few,13,TRBV10-2,TRBJ2-7,NA,TGCGCCAGCAGTACAGGGTTGCCCTACGAGCAGTACTTC,CASSTGLPYEQYF
many,14,TRBV7-9,TRBJ2-7,TRBD1,TGTGCCAGCAGCTCCCGGGACAGGGGACTTGAGCAGTACTTC,CASSSRDRGLEQYF
NA,17,TRBV7-8,TRBJ2-5,TRBD2,TGTGCCAGCAGCTTGGGACTAGCGGGAGTAGGGGGAGAGACCCAGTACTTC,CASSLGLAGVGGETQYF
few,15,TRBV27,TRBJ2-7,TRBD1,TGTGCCAGCAGTCCGTGGACAGGGGGCGCGTACGAGCAGTACTTC,CASSPWTGGAYEQYF
many,13,TRBV29-1,TRBJ2-1,NA,TGCAGCGTTGAAGATGCTGGGGTCAATGAGCAGTTCTTC,CSVEDAGVNEQFF
many,12,TRBV12-3/TRBV12-4,TRBJ2-7,NA,TGTGCCAGCAGTTTACGCGGCTACGAGCAGTACTTC,CASSLRGYEQYF
NA,14,TRBV19,TRBJ2-7,TRBD1,TGTGCCAGTAGTTTACCGGGACAGGGCTCCGAGCAGTACTTC,CASSLPGQGSEQYF
many,12,TRBV6-2/TRBV6-3,TRBJ2-1,TRBD1,TGTGCCAGCAAACAGACAGGGGTTGAGCAGTTCTTC,CASKQTGVEQFF
NA,15,TRBV28,TRBJ1-2,NA,TGTGCCAGCAGTTTCGCGGGACTGGGCTTTGGTGGCTACACCTTC,CASSFAGLGFGGYTF
NA,15,TRBV7-6,TRBJ2-7,TRBD1,TGTGCCAGCAGCGGGATGGACAGGGGATACCACGAGCAGTACTTC,CASSGMDRGYHEQYF
many,14,TRBV29-1,TRBJ1-2,TRBD1,TGCAGCGCTACGCGGACAGGGTTTAACTATGGCTACACCTTC,CSATRTGFNYGYTF
NA,12,TRBV7-2,TRBJ1-4,NA,TGTGCCAGCAGCGGGGCAAATGAAAAACTGTTTTTT,CASSGANEKLFF
NA,11,TRBV2,TRBJ2-7,NA,TGTGCCAGCAGCGCTTGGTACGAGCAGTACTTC,CASSAWYEQYF
NA,14,TRBV7-8,TRBJ2-3,NA,TGTGCCAGCAGCTCGGGACCCGGAACAGATACGCAGTATTTT,CASSSGPGTDTQYF
few,16,TRBV25-1,TRBJ1-2,TRBD1,TGTGCCAGCAGTCAACCCCGGGACAGGGGGGGCTATGGCTACACCTTC,CASSQPRDRGGYGYTF
many,16,TRBV9,TRBJ2-5,NA,TGTGCCAGCAGCGTAGATGGTAGGGACACCAAAGAGACCCAGTACTTC,CASSVDGRDTKETQYF
few,14,TRBV28,TRBJ1-4,NA,TGTGCCAGCAGTTTACACAGTACTAATGAAAAACTGTTTTTT,CASSLHSTNEKLFF
once,15,TRBV7-9,TRBJ2-7,TRBD1,TGTGCCAGCAGCCTCGGGACAGGGGGCTGGTACGAGCAGTACTTC,CASSLGTGGWYEQYF
few,9,TRBV6-5,TRBJ2-7,NA,TGTGCCAGCGGTTACGAGCAGTACTTC,CASGYEQYF
many,15,TRBV7-8,TRBJ2-7,NA,TGTGCCAGCAGCTTAGGCGGCAGGGGCCCCTACGAGCAGTACTTC,CASSLGGRGPYEQYF
NA,14,TRBV10-3,TRBJ2-7,TRBD2,TGTGCCAGCAGTCAGACTAGCGGGACCTACGAGCAGTACTTC,CASSQTSGTYEQYF
many,13,TRBV5-1,TRBJ2-7,NA,TGCGCCAGCAGCTTGGGGGGAGGTAACGAGCAGTACTTC,CASSLGGGNEQYF
many,15,TRBV4-2,TRBJ1-3,NA,TGTGCCAGCAGCCAAGAAACAGGGCGTGGAAACACCATATATTTT,CASSQETGRGNTIYF
few,14,TRBV29-1,TRBJ2-5,TRBD1,TGCAGCGTGGGTACCGACAGGGCGGAGAAGACCCAGTACTTC,CSVGTDRAEKTQYF